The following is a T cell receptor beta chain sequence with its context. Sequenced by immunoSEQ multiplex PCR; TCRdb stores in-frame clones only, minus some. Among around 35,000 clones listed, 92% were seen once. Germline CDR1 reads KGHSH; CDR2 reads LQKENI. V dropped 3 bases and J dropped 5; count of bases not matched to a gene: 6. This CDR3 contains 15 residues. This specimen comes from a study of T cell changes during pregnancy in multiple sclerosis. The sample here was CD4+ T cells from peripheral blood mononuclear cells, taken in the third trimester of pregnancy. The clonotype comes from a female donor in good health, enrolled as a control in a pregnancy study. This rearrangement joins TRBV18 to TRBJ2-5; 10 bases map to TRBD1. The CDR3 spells CASSPLGQGSETQYF. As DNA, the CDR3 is TGTGCCAGCTCACCCCTGGGACAGGGGTCGGAGACCCAGTACTTC.